This passage covers 10 T cell receptor beta chains from one sample sequenced in a study of blood T cell repertoires in COVID-19. Measured with immunoSEQ multiplex PCR; TCRdb has only the in-frame clones, and not every one. The sample shows 450,000 to 500,000 clones, roughly 88% of them seen only once. Sequencing was done on a sample of peripheral blood. Source of these receptors: a human donor in a cohort sampled during active COVID-19.

CDR3 bases: TGTGCCAGCAGTCCCTCAAATTCGGGTGGCGGGGAGCTGTTTTTT. Translation gives CASSPSNSGGGELFF. This sequence joins TRBV6-5 and TRBJ2-2; D remains unclear. Germline V gives CDR1 MNHEY, CDR2 SVGAGI. The CDR3 extends over 15 amino acids. V lost 5 bases, J lost 7 bases, and 17 bases lay in between.

The CDR3 DNA is TGTGCCAGCAGCTTAGATGGACAGCCGAATGAAAAACTGTTTTTT. Translating gives CASSLDGQPNEKLFF. The chain links TRBV11-3 to TRBJ1-4, with D possibly TRBD1 on 6 matching bases. Germline V gives CDR1 SGHNT, CDR2 YENEEA. The CDR3 runs to 15 residues. The ends were cut back, 0 bases at V and 5 bases at J, with 10 bases in the middle.

The rearrangement links TRBV7-2 to TRBJ1-5; the D gene is possibly TRBD1 (5 bases). The CDR3 has 15 amino acids. CDR1 is SGHTA, CDR2 FQGNSA, per germline. Trimming pared 1 base from V and 4 bases from J, leaving 11 bases between. For the CDR3, the DNA is TGTGCCAGCAGCTTAGGGGGAGGGGAGAATCAGCCCCAGCATTTT. This translates into CASSLGGGENQPQHF.

This clone was detected a few times. The V call is TRBV7-9, the J call TRBJ2-7; 9 positions agree with TRBD1. The trim removed 1 base at V and 1 base at J, leaving 11 bases unmatched. The CDR3 runs to 18 residues. Germline values: CDR1 SEHNR, CDR2 FQNEAQ (reference sequence). For the CDR3, the DNA is TGTGCCAGCAGCTTAGAAGGGTTTGGGGACAGGGATTCCTACGAGCAGTACTTC. Translation gives CASSLEGFGDRDSYEQYF. The variable domain in full, with the rest retrieved from reference TRBV7-9 and TRBJ2-7, is DTGVSQNPRHKITKRGQNVTFRCDPISEHNRLYWYRQTLGQGPEFLTYFQNEAQLEKSRLLSDRFSAERPKGSFSTLEIQRTEQGDSAMYLCASSLEGFGDRDSYEQYFGPGTRLTVT.

This rearrangement joins TRBV6-1 to TRBJ1-2; D unclear. Trimming took off 0 bases at V and 3 bases at J, with 11 bases between the two ends. The CDR3 sequence is 15 residues long. Germline V gives CDR1 MNHNS, CDR2 SASEGT. CDR3: CASSEALQAYYGYTF. CDR3 bases: TGTGCCAGCAGTGAAGCGCTCCAGGCCTACTATGGCTACACCTTC.

With respect to this clone: This same CDR3 is encoded by further DNA sequences in the sample. The gene calls are TRBV9 and TRBJ2-5; 7 bases match TRBD1. With 2 bases clipped from V and 5 bases from J, the junction kept 3 bases outside the gene matches. From germline, CDR1 is SGDLS and CDR2 YYNGEE. The length of the CDR3 is 13 residues. The CDR3 region is CASSVRGQETQYF. In DNA, the CDR3 is TGTGCCAGCAGCGTGAGGGGGCAGGAGACCCAGTACTTC.

V and J are TRBV20-1 and TRBJ2-1; 10 bases fit TRBD2. CDR1 DFQATT and CDR2 SNEGSKA come from the germline V gene (reference sequence). The V gene end was trimmed by 3 bases and the J gene end by 6 bases; junction bases not matched to a gene: 14. The CDR3 consists of 17 residues. CDR3 DNA sequence: TGCAGTGCTAGTAGGCCTAGCGGGAGCTCTAGGGTCAATGAGCAGTTCTTC. Encoded protein: CSASRPSGSSRVNEQFF.

The chain combines TRBV6-4 with TRBJ1-1; the D gene is possibly TRBD1 (6 bases). The CDR3 sequence is 13 residues long. CDR1 MRHNA and CDR2 SNTAGT come from the germline V gene. Trimming stripped 3 bases from V and 5 bases from J, with 10 bases between. This chain's CDR3 is CASSDFRGTEAFF. For the CDR3, the DNA is TGTGCCAGCAGTGATTTCAGGGGAACTGAAGCTTTCTTT.

The chain links TRBV12-5 to TRBJ2-5; 9 bases agree with TRBD2. The CDR3 covers 14 residues. From germline, CDR1 is LGHNT and CDR2 FRNRAP. The V segment lost 7 bases and the J segment 6 bases; nucleotides outside the gene matches: 9. This CDR3 is CASVRGAGGKTQYF. The CDR3 bases are TGTGCTAGTGTTAGAGGAGCGGGAGGAAAGACCCAGTACTTC.

This clone was recorded at least ten times. Other DNA sequences in the sample encode the same CDR3. The V gene is TRBV10-3, the J gene TRBJ2-1; D perhaps matches TRBD1 (5 bases). Deletions cut 4 bases from V and 7 bases from J, with 5 bases between. CDR3 length equals 11 residues. Germline assignment: CDR1 ENHRY and CDR2 SYGVKD. The CDR3 DNA reads TGTGCCATCAGTGCAGGGAATGAGCAGTTCTTC. Protein: CAISAGNEQFF.